Each of the 18 T cell receptor beta chains below was sequenced from the same sample in a study of blood T cells in healthy people across ages. For the second PCR, which ran for about 7 to 12 cycles, a sample-barcoded 5' primer and a J-beta primer mix were used. MiXCR, applied by TCRdb to the 5' RACE reads, yields one record per CDR3 protein. The repertoire consists of roughly 700,000 distinct CDR3 sequences, with roughly 49% occurring once and the leading ten covering 25% to 35%. Material for sequencing was blood. All receptors derive from a woman aged 60-70 years in good health.

This clonotype occurred a few times. The gene calls are TRBV29-1 and TRBJ2-1; D remains unclear. CDR3 length: 12 residues. Germline-derived CDR1 and CDR2 are SQVTM and ANQGSEA. V was cut by 5 bases and J by 4 bases, with 9 bases left in between. CDR3 protein: CSVLSAYNEQFF. The CDR3 nucleotides are TGCAGCGTTTTGTCAGCGTACAATGAGCAGTTCTTC.

In its sample, this clonotype was seen once. The chain combines TRBV5-1 with TRBJ2-5; 10 positions match TRBD2. Trimming cost V 6 bases and J 5 bases; bases outside gene matches: 7. The CDR3 is made up of 14 amino acids. CDR1 is SGHRS, CDR2 YFSETQ, per germline. Written as DNA, the CDR3 is TGCGCCAGCAACGTCGGAGCGGGAGGGGAGACCCAGTACTTC. Its protein product is CASNVGAGGETQYF.

The J gene is TRBJ2-3, the V gene TRBV15; the match to TRBD1 covers 7 bases. V was clipped by 7 bases and J by 5 bases; unmatched bases: 18. Germline CDR1 reads LNHNV; CDR2 reads YYDKDF (reference sequence). This CDR3 is 17 amino acids long. In DNA form, the CDR3 reads TGTGCCACCACCCCCAGGGGGACCACAGGCGCTGGAGATACGCAGTATTTT. Its protein product is CATTPRGTTGAGDTQYF. The full variable domain, with the rest looked up from reference TRBV15 and TRBJ2-3, is DAMVIQNPRYQVTQFGKPVTLSCSQTLNHNVMYWYQQKSSQAPKLLFHYYDKDFNNEADTPDNFQSRRPNTSFCFLDIRSPGLGDTAMYLCATTPRGTTGAGDTQYFGPGTRLTVL.

The chain couples TRBV7-3 to TRBJ1-1, with TRBD1 as a possible D gene (5 bases). Looked up from germline, CDR1 is SGHTA and CDR2 is FQGTGA. V was shortened by 1 base and J by 0 bases, with 9 bases between the two germline ends. The CDR3 contains 15 residues. For the CDR3, the DNA is TGTGCCAGCAGCTTAAGCAGACAGCTGAACACTGAAGCTTTCTTT. It is translated as CASSLSRQLNTEAFF.

The rearrangement uses TRBV7-2 and TRBJ2-5, with TRBD1 matching over 10 bases. CDR1 and CDR2 (germline): SGHTA, FQGNSA. This CDR3 contains 16 residues. V shed 2 bases and J 11 bases; nucleotides not matched to a gene: 14. CDR3 bases: TGTGCCAGCAGCTTAAGGGGGACAGGGGCGTACAATGAGCAGTACTTC. The encoded protein is CASSLRGTGAYNEQYF.

J is TRBJ2-5 and V is TRBV29-1, with D perhaps TRBD1 or TRBD2 (5 bases each). Germline-derived CDR1 and CDR2 are SQVTM and ANQGSEA. The CDR3 has 15 residues. V lost 3 bases to trimming and J lost 2 bases, with 16 bases between them. CDR3 residues: CSVDGLWGKQETQYF. CDR3 DNA: TGCAGCGTTGATGGGTTGTGGGGGAAACAAGAGACCCAGTACTTC. The full variable domain, with the rest looked up from reference TRBV29-1 and TRBJ2-5, is SAVISQKPSRDICQRGTSLTIQCQVDSQVTMMFWYRQQPGQSLTLIATANQGSEATYESGFVIDKFPISRPNLTFSTLTVSNMSPEDSSIYLCSVDGLWGKQETQYFGPGTRLLVL.

This clonotype was picked up a small number of times. The chain uses TRBV6-1 and TRBJ2-4; D is perhaps TRBD1 or TRBD2 (6 bases each). Trimming took off 7 bases at V and 5 bases at J, with 21 bases between the two ends. The CDR3 contains 16 residues. The germline gives CDR1 MNHNS, CDR2 SASEGT. In nucleotides, the CDR3 is TGTGCCAGCACCCAGCCGGGGGCAGGGCGGGAAAACATTCAGTACTTC. Translation gives CASTQPGAGRENIQYF.

V is TRBV18 and J is TRBJ2-5, with a possible D match to TRBD2 (5 bases). V was pared by 6 bases and J by 7 bases, with 21 bases between. CDR3 size: 15 residues. Per the germline V gene, CDR1 is KGHSH and CDR2 is LQKENI. The CDR3 region is CASSPEGLRGGTQYF. CDR3 bases: TGTGCCAGCTCCCCCGAGGGCCTGCGAGGTGGGACCCAGTACTTC.

This clonotype appeared a few times. The V call is TRBV9, the J call TRBJ2-5, with 7 bases that match TRBD2. Germline V gene lookup returns CDR1 SGDLS and CDR2 YYNGEE. This CDR3 comprises 17 residues. V lost 4 bases to trimming and J lost 7 bases; unmatched junction nucleotides: 19. The CDR3 loop reads CASSPVPTSGTGGTQYF. CDR3 DNA: TGTGCCAGCAGCCCCGTTCCTACCTCGGGGACGGGGGGGACCCAGTACTTC. Looking up the rest from reference TRBV9 and TRBJ2-5 gives the full variable domain: DSGVTQTPKHLITATGQRVTLRCSPRSGDLSVYWYQQSLDQGLQFLIQYYNGEERAKGNILERFSAQQFPDLHSELNLSSLELGDSALYFCASSPVPTSGTGGTQYFGPGTRLLVL.

The chain has TRBV7-8 and TRBJ1-4; the D is unclear. CDR3 length: 14 residues. Trimming removed 6 bases at V and 2 bases at J, with 10 bases between. In germline, CDR1 is SGHVS, CDR2 FQNEAQ. The CDR3, as DNA: TGTGCCAGCAGGAATCGGGCGACTAATGAAAAACTGTTTTTT. Translating it yields CASRNRATNEKLFF.

This clonotype has more than one count but fewer than ten. This chain connects TRBV7-9 to TRBJ1-4; 10 bases are shared with TRBD1. The CDR3 extends over 15 amino acids. V shed 3 bases and J 9 bases; nucleotides not matched to a gene: 7. Germline V lookup: CDR1 SEHNR, CDR2 FQNEAQ (reference sequence). CDR3 in amino acids: CASSLYGTGDQKLFF. As DNA, the CDR3 is TGTGCCAGCAGCTTGTACGGGACAGGGGACCAAAAACTGTTTTTT.

The gene calls are TRBV7-9 and TRBJ2-5, with 8 bases fitting TRBD2. The germline V gene has CDR1 SEHNR and CDR2 FQNEAQ (reference sequence). The V and J ends lost 5 bases and 11 bases, in that order; junction bases with no gene match: 16. The CDR3 totals 15 residues. CDR3 protein: CASSPGVAGRNEQYF. CDR3 DNA sequence: TGTGCCAGCAGCCCCGGGGTAGCGGGACGGAATGAGCAGTACTTC.

The chain is built from TRBV29-1 and TRBJ2-5, with 7 bases matching TRBD1. The CDR3 is made up of 13 amino acids. From germline, CDR1 is SQVTM and CDR2 ANQGSEA. Losses at the gene ends were 5 bases for V and 5 bases for J; bases not matched to a gene: 8. The chain's CDR3 is CSVTRQGGETQYF. The CDR3 nucleotides are TGCAGCGTTACCAGACAGGGTGGGGAGACCCAGTACTTC. The full variable domain, with the rest looked up from reference TRBV29-1 and TRBJ2-5, is SAVISQKPSRDICQRGTSLTIQCQVDSQVTMMFWYRQQPGQSLTLIATANQGSEATYESGFVIDKFPISRPNLTFSTLTVSNMSPEDSSIYLCSVTRQGGETQYFGPGTRLLVL.

This chain links TRBV20-1 with TRBJ1-2, with D maybe TRBD1 (6 bases). The germline CDR1 and CDR2 sequences are DFQATT and SNEGSKA (reference sequence). Trimming took 4 bases from V and 3 from J, leaving 12 bases between them. The CDR3 contains 13 residues. This CDR3 is CSATTEGDYGYTF. Here the CDR3 DNA reads TGCAGTGCTACCACGGAGGGGGACTATGGCTACACCTTC.

The chain combines TRBV9 with TRBJ2-1; D may be TRBD2 (6 bases). CDR1 SGDLS and CDR2 YYNGEE come from the germline V gene. The CDR3 is made up of 16 amino acids. V was pared by 1 base and J by 10 bases, with 21 bases between. This CDR3 reads CASSVSPGLRNKEQFF. In nucleotides, the CDR3 is TGTGCCAGCAGCGTATCTCCGGGACTGCGGAATAAAGAGCAGTTCTTC.

Here the CDR3 reads CASSQEVGDSPYGYTF. The CDR3 DNA follows: TGTGCCAGCAGCCAAGAGGTTGGGGACAGCCCCTATGGCTACACCTTC. The chain combines TRBV4-2 with TRBJ1-2; 7 positions agree with TRBD1. The V segment lost 0 bases and the J segment 4 bases; nucleotides outside the gene matches: 8. There are 16 residues in the CDR3. Germline CDR1 and CDR2: LGHNA and YNFKEQ.

This clonotype was observed a few times. J is TRBJ1-2 and V is TRBV7-2; no firm D call. Per germline, CDR1 SGHTA and CDR2 FQGNSA. V dropped 1 base and J dropped 4 bases, with 10 bases sitting between them. This CDR3 contains 14 residues. CDR3 protein: CASSLEPSSYGYTF. The CDR3 coding sequence is TGTGCCAGCAGCTTAGAGCCCAGTTCCTATGGCTACACCTTC.

This clonotype was counted only a few times. The V and J genes are TRBV7-3 and TRBJ2-1, with D perhaps matching TRBD2 (6 bases). This CDR3 contains 15 residues. Germline V CDR1 and CDR2: SGHTA, FQGTGA. The ends were cut back, 6 bases at V and 2 bases at J, with 14 bases in the middle. In DNA, the CDR3 is TGTGCCAGCAGTTCACTGGGGGGACCCTACAATGAGCAGTTCTTC. Encoded protein: CASSSLGGPYNEQFF.